This T cell receptor (beta chain) comes out of a study of T-cell reconstitution after alpha-beta-depleted transplantation in children. Findings and caveats of the study: Alpha-beta T cells present about two months after transplant were reported to originate from several hundred expanded graft clones. For some patients, TCRbeta diversity was high at day 60 because of recipient T cells and thymic progenitors that survived.

The sample holds a few counts of this clonotype. Its antigen is not known. Unique molecular identifiers were used to barcode this TCRbeta library. TCRdb re-called the PCR reads with MiXCR, one entry per CDR3 protein. In the table there are about 610,000 distinct CDR3 sequences, 27% of which are singletons. The V end was cut by 3 bases, the J end by 0 bases, with 14 bases between. The CDR3 has 16 amino acids. V and J are TRBV12-3 or TRBV12-4 and TRBJ2-5; D ambiguous. Sequences were derived from PBMCs, sampled before TCRalphabeta/CD19-depleted stem cell transplant. The origin of this receptor is a boy under two years old with Wiskott-Aldrich syndrome, due to receive a stem cell transplant. The DNA for the CDR3 is TGTGCCAGCAGTTTGAGTTGGCACCAGTACCAAGAGACCCAGTACTTC. It is translated as CASSLSWHQYQETQYF.